The 3 T cell receptor beta chains given below trace back to one sample, sequenced in a study of blood T cell repertoires in COVID-19. Some clones are missing from TCRdb's copy, which holds only in-frame ones; the method was immunoSEQ multiplex PCR. The sample records 150,000 to 200,000 clones, 80% to 85% being singletons. Sequenced: PBMCs or T cells enriched from blood (not recorded which). These receptors were obtained from a man in his 70s who had been exposed to COVID-19.

The V gene is TRBV6-1, the J gene TRBJ1-1; D may be TRBD1 (5 bases). Germline V gene sequence: CDR1 MNHNS, CDR2 SASEGT. The CDR3 has 15 amino acids. V was pared by 3 bases and J by 4 bases, with 15 bases between. The CDR3 region is CASSERGQQGTEAFF. The CDR3 DNA follows: TGTGCCAGCAGTGAGCGGGGCCAACAAGGCACTGAAGCTTTCTTT.

The chain couples TRBV21-1 to TRBJ1-1. TRBV21-1 constitutes a pseudogene. The CDR3 contains 15 residues. CDR3 sequence reads: CASSKSRVGDTEAFF. Written as DNA, the CDR3 is TGTGCCAGCAGCAAATCGAGGGTCGGGGACACTGAAGCTTTCTTT.

The genes are TRBV5-1 and TRBJ2-3; possible D gene TRBD1, 5 bases. The CDR3 is 15 amino acids. Between the trimmed V and J ends, which lost 1 base and 4 bases, there was a span of 13 bases. Per the germline V gene, CDR1 is SGHRS and CDR2 is YFSETQ. The CDR3 here is CASSLQGLSADTQYF. As DNA, the CDR3 is TGCGCCAGCAGCTTGCAGGGATTGTCAGCAGATACGCAGTATTTT.